Sequencing of this T cell receptor (beta chain) was carried out in a study of blood T cells in healthy people across ages. Study-wide results and limits: Measured against age, TCR beta diversity per million T cells decreased in a roughly linear manner.

PCR was performed a second time for about 7 to 11 cycles using a sample-barcoded 5' primer and a J-beta primer mix. MiXCR was run by TCRdb on the 5' RACE reads, yielding one entry per CDR3 protein. The sample lists around 400,000 distinct CDR3 sequences, 50% to 60% occurring once. Aged about 6 to 100, donors were systemically healthy Caucasians from Russia. Peripheral blood, roughly 9.3 milliliters per donor, was collected. No fewer than 6 micrograms of total RNA were isolated from every sample. With regard to this clonotype: Antigen specificity is unknown.

CDR3 size: 15 residues. The V gene end was trimmed by 3 bases and the J gene end by 2 bases; junction bases not matched to a gene: 0. The germline gives CDR1 MGHDK, CDR2 SYGVNS. The sample was blood. The chain joins TRBV25-1 to TRBJ2-2, with TRBD1 matching 10 bases. The TCR sequence derives from a man between 60 and 75 years old in good health. The DNA of the CDR3 is TGTGCCAGCAGTGAGACAGGGGGCAACACCGGGGAGCTGTTTTTT. Amino acid sequence: CASSETGGNTGELFF. Based on the CDR3 plus reference TRBV25-1 and TRBJ2-2, the full variable domain is EADIYQTPRYLVIGTGKKITLECSQTMGHDKMYWYQQDPGMELHLIHYSYGVNSTEKGDLSSESTVSRIRTEHFPLTLESARPSHTSQYLCASSETGGNTGELFFGEGSRLTVL.